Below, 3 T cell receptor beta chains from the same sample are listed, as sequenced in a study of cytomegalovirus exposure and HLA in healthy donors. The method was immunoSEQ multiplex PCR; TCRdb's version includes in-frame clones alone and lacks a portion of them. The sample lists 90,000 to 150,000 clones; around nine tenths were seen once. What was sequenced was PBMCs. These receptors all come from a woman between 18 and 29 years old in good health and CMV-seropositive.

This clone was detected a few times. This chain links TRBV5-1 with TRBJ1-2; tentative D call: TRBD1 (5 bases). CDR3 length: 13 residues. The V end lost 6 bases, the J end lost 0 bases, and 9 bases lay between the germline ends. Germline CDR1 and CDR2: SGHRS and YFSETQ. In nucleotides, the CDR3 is TGCGCCAGCAAGGGGCCCACTAACTATGGCTACACCTTC. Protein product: CASKGPTNYGYTF.

CDR3 loop: CASSVSPTPPYGYTF. DNA for the CDR3: TGTGCCAGCAGCGTAAGCCCGACACCGCCCTATGGCTACACCTTC. The J gene is TRBJ1-2, the V gene TRBV5-6; D remains ambiguous. The V gene lost 4 bases and the J gene lost 4 bases, with 17 bases spanning the gap. This CDR3 has 15 amino acids. Per germline, CDR1 SGHDT and CDR2 YYEEEE.

The CDR3 nucleotides are TGTGCCAGCAGCCTCCGGGACATCTCCGAGCAGTACTTC. Protein: CASSLRDISEQYF. This chain joins TRBV14 and TRBJ2-7, with a weak D call TRBD1 (6 bases). This CDR3 has 13 amino acids. Germline V gene sequence: CDR1 SGHDN, CDR2 FVKESK. The ends were cut back, 4 bases at V and 6 bases at J, with 13 bases in the middle.